The 8 T cell receptor beta chains presented below share a single source sample, sequenced in a study of T cell changes during pregnancy in multiple sclerosis. TCRdb's table, derived via immunoSEQ multiplex PCR, lists solely in-frame clones and lacks some. Of 39,000 or so clones in the sample, about 90% are singletons; the top ten hold approximately 11%. The sequenced sample was CD8+ T cells from peripheral blood mononuclear cells, obtained in the first trimester of pregnancy. Every receptor here comes from a female donor with multiple sclerosis, enrolled in a pregnancy study.

The chain has TRBV5-6 and TRBJ2-3, with a possible D match to TRBD1 (5 bases). The CDR3 length is 14 residues. The V gene lost 0 bases and the J gene lost 0 bases, with 5 bases spanning the gap. The V gene's germline CDR1 is SGHDT and CDR2 YYEEEE. CDR3 sequence: CASSLEGSTDTQYF. The CDR3 bases are TGTGCCAGCAGCTTGGAGGGGAGCACAGATACGCAGTATTTT.

The V and J genes are TRBV5-6 and TRBJ2-3, with 11 bases aligning to TRBD2. J was trimmed by 4 bases and V by 5 bases; bases with no gene match: 9. The germline CDR1 and CDR2 sequences are SGHDT and YYEEEE. The CDR3 consists of 16 residues. CDR3 nucleotides: TGTGCCAGCAGATTTTCTAGCGGGAGGAACTCAGATACGCAGTATTTT. Residues: CASRFSSGRNSDTQYF.

The chain is built from TRBV27 and TRBJ1-5, with 9 positions matching TRBD1. There are 14 residues in the CDR3. Germline V gene lookup returns CDR1 MNHEY and CDR2 SMNVEV (reference sequence). The V segment lost 6 bases and the J segment 2 bases; nucleotides outside the gene matches: 2. CDR3 loop: CASSWTGGNQPQHF. The CDR3 nucleotides are TGTGCCAGCAGCTGGACAGGGGGCAATCAGCCCCAGCATTTT.

CDR3 coding DNA: TGTGCCAGCAGCGGTGACCAGGGCCCCGAGGGGGCCAACGTCCTGACTTTC. Translated: CASSGDQGPEGANVLTF. The chain has TRBV9 and TRBJ2-6; a possible D gene is TRBD1 (5 bases). Trimming removed 3 bases at V and 4 bases at J, with 17 bases between. Germline V CDR1 and CDR2: SGDLS, YYNGEE. The CDR3 covers 17 residues. The whole variable domain, filled in from reference TRBV9 and TRBJ2-6, reads DSGVTQTPKHLITATGQRVTLRCSPRSGDLSVYWYQQSLDQGLQFLIQYYNGEERAKGNILERFSAQQFPDLHSELNLSSLELGDSALYFCASSGDQGPEGANVLTFGAGSRLTVL.

The chain has TRBV10-2 and TRBJ2-2; D unclear. Germline V gene lookup returns CDR1 WSHSY and CDR2 SAAADI. The V and J ends lost 10 bases and 7 bases respectively, with 7 bases between them. The CDR3 totals 10 residues. The DNA of the CDR3 is TGCGCCACCTATAGCGGGGAGCTGTTTTTT. It yields the protein CATYSGELFF.

J is TRBJ1-1 and V is TRBV19, with no clear D. Germline CDR1 reads LNHDA; CDR2 reads SQIVND (reference sequence). CDR3 length: 16 residues. Trimming removed 5 bases at V and 6 bases at J, with 22 bases between. Here the CDR3 reads CASSLSSGPGRPEAFF. In DNA form, the CDR3 reads TGTGCCAGTAGTCTCTCATCGGGTCCCGGGAGGCCTGAAGCTTTCTTT.

This clone was recorded a few times. The V call is TRBV11-3, the J call TRBJ2-7; 11 nucleotides align to TRBD1. J gave up 7 bases and V 5 bases, and 7 bases lay outside the gene matches. Germline V gene lookup returns CDR1 SGHNT and CDR2 YENEEA. The CDR3 totals 14 residues. The CDR3 sequence: CASSRTGGTGEQYF. CDR3 sequence (DNA): TGTGCCAGCAGCCGGACAGGGGGCACCGGGGAGCAGTACTTC.

This clone was recorded only once. The chain carries TRBV7-3 and TRBJ2-1; a weak D match, TRBD2 (6 bases). The CDR3 sequence is 16 residues long. V lost 1 base to trimming and J lost 0 bases, with 10 bases between them. Looked up from germline, CDR1 is SGHTA and CDR2 is FQGTGA. CDR3 sequence (DNA): TGTGCCAGCAGCTTAAGCGGGGACCGCTCCTACAATGAGCAGTTCTTC. It yields the protein CASSLSGDRSYNEQFF. Drawing the rest from reference TRBV7-3 and TRBJ2-1, the complete variable domain is GAGVSQTPSNKVTEKGKYVELRCDPISGHTALYWYRQSLGQGPEFLIYFQGTGAADDSGLPNDRFFAVRPEGSVSTLKIQRTERGDSAVYLCASSLSGDRSYNEQFFGPGTRLTVL.